The rows below give T cell receptor beta chains drawn from one sample of a study of identical twins. TCRdb reanalysed the 5' RACE reads using MiXCR and keeps one entry per CDR3 protein. The sample consists of hundreds of thousands of distinct CDR3 sequences, roughly 18% of them appearing once. The data also belong to a second study, concerning T cells expressing NK-cell markers.

What was sequenced was PBMCs. Receptors originate from a woman aged 18-35 years in good health. Each CDR3 is given without its conserved first and last residue. The order of the fields is clone size, V gene, CDR3 protein. Size is omitted from some rows. Given values are once, few, many or a class for expanded clones.

many,TRBV15,ATSLNSGLAAQYEQY
few,TRBV6-2/TRBV6-3,ASSYLAGVVLY
-,TRBV6-2/TRBV6-3,ASRREALYEQY
-,TRBV18,ASSPTTGRNNEQF
many,TRBV12-3/TRBV12-4,ASSPKRSWTDNEQF
many,TRBV12-3/TRBV12-4,ASKVGGNQPQH
few,TRBV15,ATSPRLAGGPNNEQF
-,TRBV5-1,ASSWTSGGIETQY
many,TRBV12-3/TRBV12-4,ASSFRGQETQY
few,TRBV7-2,ASSYLVRSAGNQPQH
-,TRBV3-1,ASSQDRGFSYNEQF
few,TRBV3-1,ASSQAVGYGYT
many,TRBV5-1,ASKETGVTEAF